The 25 T cell receptor beta chains listed next were all sequenced from one sample in a study of T-cell reconstitution after alpha-beta-depleted transplantation in children. Unique molecular identifiers were used in preparing the TCRbeta library. TCRdb processed the PCR reads anew with MiXCR; each CDR3 protein has one entry. The table lists approximately 170,000 distinct CDR3 sequences, 11% of them singletons. Sequencing used PBMCs, obtained before TCRalphabeta/CD19-depleted stem cell transplant. The receptors derive from a boy younger than 10 with acute myeloid leukemia, due to receive a stem cell transplant.

This clonotype was observed many times. The V and J genes are TRBV7-9 and TRBJ2-3; 11 bases are shared with TRBD2. The CDR3 is made up of 16 amino acids. V lost 5 bases to trimming and J lost 4 bases; unmatched junction nucleotides: 8. CDR1 is SEHNR, CDR2 FQNEAQ, per germline (reference sequence). The DNA for the CDR3 is TGTGCCAGCAGCCTAATAGCGGGGGGGCCGCCAGATACGCAGTATTTT. This encodes CASSLIAGGPPDTQYF. The full variable domain, with the rest looked up from reference TRBV7-9 and TRBJ2-3, is DTGVSQNPRHKITKRGQNVTFRCDPISEHNRLYWYRQTLGQGPEFLTYFQNEAQLEKSRLLSDRFSAERPKGSFSTLEIQRTEQGDSAMYLCASSLIAGGPPDTQYFGPGTRLTVL.

This clonotype was counted ten times or more. The chain has TRBV12-3 or TRBV12-4 and TRBJ1-1; possible D gene TRBD1, 5 bases. V was clipped by 5 bases and J by 4 bases, with 14 bases between them. The CDR3 loop spans 14 amino acids. The CDR3 protein is CASSHSTGFTEAFF. In DNA, the CDR3 is TGTGCCAGCAGTCACAGCACAGGTTTCACTGAAGCTTTCTTT.

This chain joins TRBV10-2 and TRBJ2-1; TRBD2 matches 9 bases. Germline CDR1 is WSHSY and CDR2 is SAAADI. The junction had 3 bases not matched to a gene; V was cut back by 3 bases and J by 6 bases. This CDR3 region has 14 residues. The CDR3 coding sequence is TGCGCCAGCAGTGATAGCGGGAGAATCAATGAGCAGTTCTTC. Protein sequence: CASSDSGRINEQFF.

This chain connects TRBV30 to TRBJ2-3; TRBD2 is a possible D gene (5 bases). V gave up 5 bases and J gave up 5 bases, with 8 bases separating them. The length of the CDR3 is 11 residues. Germline-derived CDR1 and CDR2 are GTSNPN and SVGIG (reference sequence). CDR3 sequence: CAWVAGDTQYF. The CDR3 coding sequence is TGTGCCTGGGTGGCGGGAGATACGCAGTATTTT.

This clonotype was seen many times. The rearrangement links TRBV20-1 to TRBJ1-6, with a weak D call TRBD1 (6 bases). With 3 bases removed from V and 10 bases from J, the gap between germline ends came to 19 bases. CDR3 length: 15 residues. Germline assignment: CDR1 DFQATT and CDR2 SNEGSKA (reference sequence). Here the CDR3 reads CSASPPGATSSPLHF. The CDR3 coding sequence is TGCAGTGCTAGCCCCCCGGGGGCGACAAGCTCACCCCTCCACTTT.

This clonotype was seen many times. J is TRBJ1-3 and V is TRBV4-1; no definite D call. The CDR3 is 15 amino acids. V shed 3 bases and J shed 3 bases, with 12 bases lying between them. Germline V gene lookup returns CDR1 MGHRA and CDR2 YSYEKL. This chain's CDR3 is CASSHRWVSGNTIYF. DNA for the CDR3: TGCGCCAGCAGCCACCGCTGGGTTAGTGGAAACACCATATATTTT.

This clonotype was recorded at least ten times. This chain connects TRBV5-5 to TRBJ2-2; weak D call: TRBD1 (5 bases). This CDR3 region has 17 residues. CDR1 is SGHKS and CDR2 is YYEKEE in the germline V gene (reference sequence). V was shortened by 1 base and J by 4 bases, with 17 bases between the two germline ends. The CDR3 spells CASSLRNWGASTGELFF. CDR3 nucleotide sequence: TGTGCCAGCAGCTTGAGGAATTGGGGCGCCAGCACCGGGGAGCTGTTTTTT.

With respect to this clonotype: A much larger clone is a single base away; this may be a read error. V is TRBV12-3 or TRBV12-4 and J is TRBJ1-2; the match to TRBD1 covers 10 bases. This CDR3 contains 15 residues. V was pared by 6 bases and J by 7 bases, with 11 bases of the junction left unmatched. The CDR3 region has the DNA TGTGCCAGCAGCCCACCGGGACAGGGGTTTGGTGGCTACACCTTC. It specifies CASSPPGQGFGGYTF.

This clonotype was observed many times. The chain joins TRBV20-1 to TRBJ1-5; D is unresolved. Trimming took off 5 bases at V and 0 bases at J, with 8 bases between the two ends. CDR3 length: 13 amino acids. Germline V gene sequence: CDR1 DFQATT, CDR2 SNEGSKA (reference sequence). Here the CDR3 reads CSAGPDSNQPQHF. CDR3 in DNA: TGCAGTGCTGGCCCTGATAGCAATCAGCCCCAGCATTTT.

This clonotype was counted between two and nine times. The chain uses TRBV20-1 and TRBJ1-1; no reliable D call. CDR1 and CDR2 from the germline V gene are DFQATT and SNEGSKA (reference sequence). There are 17 residues in the CDR3. V was trimmed by 2 bases and J by 2 bases, leaving 21 bases between them. This chain's CDR3 is CSARNARLRGSNTEAFF. In DNA, the CDR3 is TGCAGTGCTAGAAACGCAAGGCTCCGAGGATCAAACACTGAAGCTTTCTTT.

This clonotype was observed a few times. Compared with germline, one end of the junction differs, possibly owing to a read error. The chain is built from TRBV20-1 and TRBJ1-2, with D unresolved. The CDR3 runs to 11 residues. CDR1 is DFQATT, CDR2 SNEGSKA, per germline (reference sequence). Written as DNA, the CDR3 is TGCAGCTCCCAGGTGAACTATGGCGACACCTTC. It translates to CSSQVNYGDTF.

This clonotype was seen at least ten times. The rearrangement links TRBV20-1 to TRBJ2-7, with D perhaps given as TRBD1 or TRBD2 (5 bases each). This CDR3 spans 12 amino acids. V was shortened by 5 bases and J by 3 bases, with 11 bases between the two germline ends. Germline V gene data show CDR1 as DFQATT and CDR2 as SNEGSKA (reference sequence). CDR3 bases: TGCAGTGCTCGGGACGGACACTACGAGCAGTACTTC. Protein sequence: CSARDGHYEQYF.

This clonotype was observed at least ten times. This chain links TRBV7-9 with TRBJ1-2; D ambiguous. The ends were cut back, 5 bases at V and 3 bases at J, with 22 bases in the middle. The V gene's germline CDR1 is SEHNR and CDR2 FQNEAQ (reference sequence). The CDR3 spans 17 residues. The DNA for the CDR3 is TGTGCCAGCAGCCCTAGTAGGGTGGTAGGGATCGACTATGGCTACACCTTC. It yields the protein CASSPSRVVGIDYGYTF.

This clonotype was recorded at least ten times. The chain has TRBV7-2 and TRBJ2-1; perhaps TRBD2 as D (6 bases). This CDR3 spans 16 amino acids. The V and J ends lost 5 bases and 8 bases respectively, with 22 bases between them. Germline-derived CDR1 and CDR2 are SGHTA and FQGNSA. CDR3 region: CASSPPRGSLLDEQFF. As DNA, the CDR3 is TGTGCCAGCAGCCCCCCTCGGGGGAGCCTCCTCGATGAGCAGTTCTTC.

This clonotype was seen ten or more times. This chain uses TRBV4-1 with TRBJ1-3, with unresolved D. Trimming removed 1 base at V and 0 bases at J, with 19 bases between. CDR1 is MGHRA and CDR2 is YSYEKL in the germline V gene. This CDR3 spans 19 amino acids. CDR3 DNA: TGCGCCAGCAGCCAAGTCTTGGCCATCACGGGAAGCTCTGGAAACACCATATATTTT. Protein product: CASSQVLAITGSSGNTIYF.

This clonotype was observed many times. The J gene is TRBJ1-4, the V gene TRBV19; D remains ambiguous. Germline V lookup: CDR1 LNHDA, CDR2 SQIVND (reference sequence). Trimming took 5 bases from V and 9 from J, leaving 13 bases between them. The CDR3 covers 13 residues. The CDR3 sequence: CASSPGHWQKLFF. The CDR3 DNA reads TGTGCCAGTAGTCCAGGCCATTGGCAAAAACTGTTTTTT.

This clonotype has ten or more counts. The chain couples TRBV7-9 to TRBJ1-1; D is unresolved. Trimming shortened V by 0 bases and J by 4 bases, and 6 bases separated the two germline ends. The CDR3 has 13 amino acids. Looked up from germline, CDR1 is SEHNR and CDR2 is FQNEAQ (reference sequence). In nucleotides, the CDR3 is TGTGCCAGCAGCTTAGCCGTGGCCACTGAAGCTTTCTTT. Protein sequence: CASSLAVATEAFF.

The V gene is TRBV28, the J gene TRBJ2-5, with D unclear. This CDR3 is built from 13 residues. Trimming stripped 7 bases from V and 1 base from J, with 10 bases between. Germline V gene lookup returns CDR1 MDHEN and CDR2 SYDVKM. The CDR3 loop reads CASISAFQETQYF. The CDR3 region has the DNA TGTGCCAGCATTTCTGCCTTCCAAGAGACCCAGTACTTC.

In its sample, this clonotype was seen many times. V and J are TRBV2 and TRBJ2-1, with 7 bases that match TRBD2. Germline CDR1 and CDR2: SNHLY and FYNNEI. The V segment lost 5 bases and the J segment 7 bases; nucleotides outside the gene matches: 11. The CDR3 runs 15 residues. Written as DNA, the CDR3 is TGTGCCAGCAGTCTAAGGGGAGGGGCCAGAAATGAGCAGTTCTTC. Translated, it gives CASSLRGGARNEQFF.

This clonotype was counted many times. The chain is built from TRBV5-1 and TRBJ2-7; TRBD2 agrees at 10 bases. The CDR3 has 15 amino acids. Looked up from germline, CDR1 is SGHRS and CDR2 is YFSETQ. The V gene end was trimmed by 0 bases and the J gene end by 1 base; junction bases not matched to a gene: 1. This CDR3 is CASSLVAGGSYEQYF. The CDR3 DNA sequence: TGCGCCAGCAGCTTGGTAGCGGGAGGATCCTACGAGCAGTACTTC.

This clonotype came up many times. This chain connects TRBV5-1 to TRBJ2-7, with TRBD2 identical over 9 bases. V lost 2 bases to trimming and J lost 2 bases; unmatched junction nucleotides: 5. The CDR3 sequence is 15 residues long. Germline V gives CDR1 SGHRS, CDR2 YFSETQ. The CDR3 coding sequence is TGCGCCAGCAGCTTTAGGCTAGCGGGACCCTACGAGCAGTACTTC. Residues: CASSFRLAGPYEQYF. The full variable domain, in which reference TRBV5-1 and TRBJ2-7 provide the parts outside the CDR3, is KAGVTQTPRYLIKTRGQQVTLSCSPISGHRSVSWYQQTPGQGLQFLFEYFSETQRNKGNFPGRFSGRQFSNSRSEMNVSTLELGDSALYLCASSFRLAGPYEQYFGPGTRLTVT.

This clonotype was counted at least ten times. The rearrangement uses TRBV20-1 and TRBJ1-2; the D is unclear. The CDR3 has 14 residues. V lost 1 base and J lost 4, with 13 bases in between. Germline V lookup: CDR1 DFQATT, CDR2 SNEGSKA (reference sequence). In DNA form, the CDR3 reads TGCAGTGCTAGAGCCCTGGGCGGGAGCTATGGCTACACCTTC. Its protein product is CSARALGGSYGYTF.

This clonotype was observed at least ten times. The chain links TRBV12-3 or TRBV12-4 to TRBJ2-7; 8 nucleotides agree with TRBD2. This CDR3 has 14 amino acids. V gave up 9 bases and J gave up 3 bases; unmatched junction bases: 10. In DNA, the CDR3 is TGTGCCAGTTCCCCGGGACTAGTAATCTACGAGCAGTACTTC. It is translated as CASSPGLVIYEQYF.

This clonotype was counted ten times or more. This rearrangement joins TRBV28 to TRBJ2-1; possibly TRBD2 for D (6 bases). This CDR3 comprises 14 residues. CDR1 is MDHEN, CDR2 SYDVKM, per germline. The V end lost 9 bases, the J end lost 5 bases, and 17 bases lay between the germline ends. The CDR3 nucleotides read TGTGCCAGTTCCCGAGAGGTAGCGGACAATGAGCAGTTCTTC. This sequence encodes CASSREVADNEQFF.

This clonotype was observed many times. The chain combines TRBV6-5 with TRBJ2-6; D gene uncertain. The CDR3 has 14 residues. Trimming shortened V by 2 bases and J by 2 bases, and 4 bases separated the two germline ends. CDR1 is MNHEY, CDR2 SVGAGI, per germline. CDR3 nucleotides: TGTGCCAGCAGTTACGGGACTGGGGCCAACGTCCTGACTTTC. As protein: CASSYGTGANVLTF.